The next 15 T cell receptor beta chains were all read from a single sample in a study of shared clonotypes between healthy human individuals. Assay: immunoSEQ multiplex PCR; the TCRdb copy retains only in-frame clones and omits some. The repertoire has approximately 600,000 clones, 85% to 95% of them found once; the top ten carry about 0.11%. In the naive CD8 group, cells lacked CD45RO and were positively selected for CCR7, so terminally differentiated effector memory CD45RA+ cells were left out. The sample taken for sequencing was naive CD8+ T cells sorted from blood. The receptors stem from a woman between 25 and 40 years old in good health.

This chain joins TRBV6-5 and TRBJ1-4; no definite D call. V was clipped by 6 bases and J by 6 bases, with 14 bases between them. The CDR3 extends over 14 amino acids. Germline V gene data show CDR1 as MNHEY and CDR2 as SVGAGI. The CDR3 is CASRAGDADEKLFF. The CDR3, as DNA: TGTGCCAGCAGGGCCGGTGATGCTGATGAAAAACTGTTTTTT.

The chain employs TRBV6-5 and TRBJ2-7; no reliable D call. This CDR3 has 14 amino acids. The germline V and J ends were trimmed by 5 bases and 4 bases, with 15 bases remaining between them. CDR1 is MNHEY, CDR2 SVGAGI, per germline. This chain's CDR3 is CASSVDAGYYEQYF. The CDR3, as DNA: TGTGCCAGCAGTGTTGATGCAGGTTATTACGAGCAGTACTTC.

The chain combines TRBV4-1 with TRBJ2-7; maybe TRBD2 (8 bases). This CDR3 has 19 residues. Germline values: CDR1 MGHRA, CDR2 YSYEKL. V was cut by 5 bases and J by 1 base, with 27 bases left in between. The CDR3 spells CASSAGGDSRAGASYEQYF. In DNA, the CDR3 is TGCGCCAGCAGCGCCGGCGGGGACAGTCGAGCGGGGGCGTCCTACGAGCAGTACTTC.

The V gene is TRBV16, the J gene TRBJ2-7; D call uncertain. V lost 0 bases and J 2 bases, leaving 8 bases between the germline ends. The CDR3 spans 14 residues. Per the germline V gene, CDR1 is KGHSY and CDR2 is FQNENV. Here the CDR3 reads CASSQSKGTYEQYF. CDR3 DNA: TGTGCCAGCAGCCAATCTAAGGGAACCTACGAGCAGTACTTC.

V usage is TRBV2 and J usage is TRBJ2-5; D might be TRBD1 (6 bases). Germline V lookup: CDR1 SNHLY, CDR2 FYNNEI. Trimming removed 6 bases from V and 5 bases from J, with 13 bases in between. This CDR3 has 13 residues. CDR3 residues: CASSPQGRETQYF. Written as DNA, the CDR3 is TGTGCCAGCAGCCCACAGGGACGGGAGACCCAGTACTTC.

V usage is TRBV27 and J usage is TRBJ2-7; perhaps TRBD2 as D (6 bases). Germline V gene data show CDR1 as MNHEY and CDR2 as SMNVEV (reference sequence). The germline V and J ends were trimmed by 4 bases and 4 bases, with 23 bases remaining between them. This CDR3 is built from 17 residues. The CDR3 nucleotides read TGTGCCAGCAGTTCCTCACCAGGAGGGAAGGGGTCTTACGAGCAGTACTTC. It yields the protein CASSSSPGGKGSYEQYF.

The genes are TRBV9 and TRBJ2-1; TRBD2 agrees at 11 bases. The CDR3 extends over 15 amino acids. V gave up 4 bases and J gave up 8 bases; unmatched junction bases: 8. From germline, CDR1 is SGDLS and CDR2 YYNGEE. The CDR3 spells CASSSATSGTHEQFF. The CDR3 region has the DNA TGTGCCAGCAGCTCAGCGACTAGCGGGACCCATGAGCAGTTCTTC.

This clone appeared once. In DNA, the CDR3 is TGTGCCAGCAGTTTAGGGACAGGGAGTCAGCCCCAGCATTTT. Protein: CASSLGTGSQPQHF. The rearrangement links TRBV27 to TRBJ1-5; 9 nucleotides match TRBD1. This CDR3 has 14 residues. Trimming took 2 bases from V and 6 from J; bases not matched to a gene: 2. Per the germline V gene, CDR1 is MNHEY and CDR2 is SMNVEV (reference sequence).

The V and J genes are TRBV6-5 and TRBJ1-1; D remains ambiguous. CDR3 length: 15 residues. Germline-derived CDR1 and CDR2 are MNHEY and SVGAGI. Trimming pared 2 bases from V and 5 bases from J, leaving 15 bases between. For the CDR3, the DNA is TGTGCCAGCAGTTACACAGAGAGTCGACGGACTGAAGCTTTCTTT. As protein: CASSYTESRRTEAFF.

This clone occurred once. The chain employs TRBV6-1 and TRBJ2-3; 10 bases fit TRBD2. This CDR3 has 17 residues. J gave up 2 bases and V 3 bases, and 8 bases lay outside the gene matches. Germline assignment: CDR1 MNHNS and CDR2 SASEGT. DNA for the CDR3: TGTGCCAGCAGTGACCGACGGACTAGCGGAATCACAGATACGCAGTATTTT. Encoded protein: CASSDRRTSGITDTQYF.

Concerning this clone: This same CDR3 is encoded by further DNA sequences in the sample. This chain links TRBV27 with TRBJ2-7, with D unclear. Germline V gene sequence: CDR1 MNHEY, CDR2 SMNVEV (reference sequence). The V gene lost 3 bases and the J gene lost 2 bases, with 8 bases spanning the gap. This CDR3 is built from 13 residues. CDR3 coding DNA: TGTGCCAGCAGTTTTGGCAAGCCCTACGAGCAGTACTTC. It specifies CASSFGKPYEQYF.

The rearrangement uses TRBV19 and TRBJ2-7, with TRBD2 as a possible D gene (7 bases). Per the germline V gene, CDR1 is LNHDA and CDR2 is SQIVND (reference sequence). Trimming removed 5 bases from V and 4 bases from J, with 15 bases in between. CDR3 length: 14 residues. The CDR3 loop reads CASSFGGGRYEQYF. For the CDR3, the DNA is TGTGCCAGTAGTTTCGGCGGGGGCCGTTACGAGCAGTACTTC.

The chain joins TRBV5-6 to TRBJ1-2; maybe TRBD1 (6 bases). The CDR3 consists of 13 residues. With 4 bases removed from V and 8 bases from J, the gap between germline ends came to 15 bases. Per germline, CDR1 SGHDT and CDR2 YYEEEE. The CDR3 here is CASSTSGQLGYTF. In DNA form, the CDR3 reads TGTGCCAGCAGCACGAGCGGACAGTTAGGCTACACCTTC.

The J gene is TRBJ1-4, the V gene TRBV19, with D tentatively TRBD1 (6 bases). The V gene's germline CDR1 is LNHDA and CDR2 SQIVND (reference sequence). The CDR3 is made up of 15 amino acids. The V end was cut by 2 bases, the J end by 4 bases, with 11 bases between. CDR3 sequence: CASSIRQVFNEKLFF. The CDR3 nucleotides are TGTGCCAGTAGTATACGACAGGTTTTTAATGAAAAACTGTTTTTT. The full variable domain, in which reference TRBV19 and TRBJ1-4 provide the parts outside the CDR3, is DGGITQSPKYLFRKEGQNVTLSCEQNLNHDAMYWYRQDPGQGLRLIYYSQIVNDFQKGDIAEGYSVSREKKESFPLTVTSAQKNPTAFYLCASSIRQVFNEKLFFGSGTQLSVL.

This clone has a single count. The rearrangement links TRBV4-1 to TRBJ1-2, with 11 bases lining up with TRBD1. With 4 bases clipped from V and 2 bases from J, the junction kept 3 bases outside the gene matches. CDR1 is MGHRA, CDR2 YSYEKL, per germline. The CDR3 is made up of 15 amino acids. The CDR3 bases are TGCGCCAGCAGCCGGGGACAGGGGGAGAACTATGGCTACACCTTC. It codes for CASSRGQGENYGYTF.